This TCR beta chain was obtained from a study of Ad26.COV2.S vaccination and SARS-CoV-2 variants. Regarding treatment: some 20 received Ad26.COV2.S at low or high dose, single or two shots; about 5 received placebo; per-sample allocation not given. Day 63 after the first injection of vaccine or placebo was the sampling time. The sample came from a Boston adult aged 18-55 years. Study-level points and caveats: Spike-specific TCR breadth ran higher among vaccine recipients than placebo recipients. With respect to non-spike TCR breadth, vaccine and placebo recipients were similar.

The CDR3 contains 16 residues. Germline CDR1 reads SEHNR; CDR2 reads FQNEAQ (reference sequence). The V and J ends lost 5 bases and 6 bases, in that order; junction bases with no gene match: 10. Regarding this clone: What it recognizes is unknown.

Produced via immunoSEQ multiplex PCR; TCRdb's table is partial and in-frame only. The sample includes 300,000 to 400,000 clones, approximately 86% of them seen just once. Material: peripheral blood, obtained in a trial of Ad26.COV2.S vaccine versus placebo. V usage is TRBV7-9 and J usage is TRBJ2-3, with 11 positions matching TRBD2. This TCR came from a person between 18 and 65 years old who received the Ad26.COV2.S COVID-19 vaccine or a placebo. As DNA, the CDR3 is TGTGCCAGCAGCCCACGGGCCCGGACTAGCGGGGATACGCAGTATTTT. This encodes CASSPRARTSGDTQYF.